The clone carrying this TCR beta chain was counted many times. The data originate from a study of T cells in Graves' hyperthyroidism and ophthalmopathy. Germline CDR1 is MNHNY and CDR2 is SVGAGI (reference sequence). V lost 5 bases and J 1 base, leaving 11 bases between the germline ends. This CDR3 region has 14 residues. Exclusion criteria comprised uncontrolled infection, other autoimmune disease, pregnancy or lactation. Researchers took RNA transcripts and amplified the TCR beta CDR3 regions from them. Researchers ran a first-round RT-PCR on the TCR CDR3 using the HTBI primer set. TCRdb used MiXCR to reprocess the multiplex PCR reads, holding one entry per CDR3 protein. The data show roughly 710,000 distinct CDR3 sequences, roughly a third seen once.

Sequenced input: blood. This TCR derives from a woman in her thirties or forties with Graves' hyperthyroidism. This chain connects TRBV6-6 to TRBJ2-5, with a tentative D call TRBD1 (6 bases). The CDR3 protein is CASSDATGQETQYF. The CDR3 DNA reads TGTGCCAGCAGTGATGCGACAGGCCAAGAGACCCAGTACTTC.